This T cell receptor (beta chain) emerged from a study of blood T cell repertoires in COVID-19. For the study at large: Italy, Spain and the United States were the sources of the convalescent and acute COVID-19 samples. Nucleic acid was either cDNA or gDNA, and it came from T cells, B-cell-depleted T cells, or PBMCs.

Original methodology: For nucleated cells, counts were estimated from reference gene primer amplification. Measured with immunoSEQ multiplex PCR; TCRdb has only the in-frame clones, and not every one. Clonal size and the V and J genes are those of that table, whereas D and trimming came from the DNA. The profile shows some 80,000 clones, over 85% of them singletons. This receptor was taken from a woman of 80 years or more with active or convalescent COVID-19. Sequencing was done on a sample of peripheral blood.

The DNA of the CDR3 is TGTGCCAGCAGTTTATTGTCCAGGGTGAACGCTTTCTTT. This sequence encodes CASSLLSRVNAFF. The genes are TRBV12-3 or TRBV12-4 and TRBJ1-1; D possibly corresponds to TRBD1 (5 bases). The CDR3 has 13 amino acids. The V gene lost 2 bases and the J gene lost 11 bases, with 15 bases spanning the gap.